Each of the 30 T cell receptor beta chains below was sequenced from the same sample in a study of shared clonotypes between healthy human individuals (dated by TCRdb to 2019 to 2021). The method behind the library was the immunoSEQ multiplex PCR assay. TCRdb stores this immuneACCESS table with in-frame sequences only. Part of the clones is absent; in the studies checked, under half of the shortfall reflects unresolved V genes, and no reason is known for the rest. Recorded for this sample are roughly 2 million clones; more than 90% of them occurred a single time. 0.1% to 0.15% of the sample is held by the ten biggest clonotypes. Sequencing used naive CD4+ T cells sorted from blood. The cell subset or site label corresponds to: CD45RA+ positively selected. These receptors came from a man aged 18-30 years in good health.

The V call is TRBV25-1, the J call TRBJ1-5; no clear D. The CDR3 is 14 amino acids. The germline CDR1 and CDR2 sequences are MGHDK and SYGVNS. The ends were cut back, 3 bases at V and 6 bases at J, with 12 bases in the middle. In DNA, the CDR3 is TGTGCCAGCAGTGATAGTGGAGGGTTTCAGCCCCAGCATTTT. Amino acids: CASSDSGGFQPQHF.

V usage is TRBV7-6 and J usage is TRBJ2-7; weak D call: TRBD1 (6 bases). Germline assignment: CDR1 SGHVS and CDR2 FNYEAQ. V lost 1 base, J lost 7 bases, and 14 bases lay in between. This CDR3 is built from 14 residues. CDR3 coding DNA: TGTGCCAGCAGCTTAGTCGGTGTCAGGGGTGAGCAGTACTTC. It yields the protein CASSLVGVRGEQYF.

The chain employs TRBV29-1 and TRBJ1-3; perhaps TRBD1 as D (6 bases). The CDR3 runs to 15 residues. In germline, CDR1 is SQVTM, CDR2 ANQGSEA. Deletions cut 5 bases from V and 1 base from J, with 15 bases between. This CDR3 reads CSVTRDTNSGNTIYF. In nucleotides, the CDR3 is TGCAGCGTTACCCGGGACACAAATTCTGGAAACACCATATATTTT. The whole variable domain, remainder taken from reference TRBV29-1 and TRBJ1-3, is SAVISQKPSRDICQRGTSLTIQCQVDSQVTMMFWYRQQPGQSLTLIATANQGSEATYESGFVIDKFPISRPNLTFSTLTVSNMSPEDSSIYLCSVTRDTNSGNTIYFGEGSWLTVV.

The chain combines TRBV7-9 with TRBJ2-3; 11 bases are shared with TRBD1. Germline values: CDR1 SEHNR, CDR2 FQNEAQ (reference sequence). This CDR3 region has 15 residues. J gave up 5 bases and V 5 bases, and 6 bases lay outside the gene matches. The CDR3 region is CASSPRTGGEDTQYF. DNA of the CDR3: TGTGCCAGCAGCCCCCGGACAGGGGGCGAAGATACGCAGTATTTT.

The chain joins TRBV7-2 to TRBJ2-1; D call uncertain. V shed 5 bases and J shed 6 bases, with 8 bases lying between them. The CDR3 totals 12 residues. Germline lookup yields CDR1 SGHTA and CDR2 FQGNSA. The DNA for the CDR3 is TGTGCCAGCAGCGATGATGGCAATGAGCAGTTCTTC. It translates to CASSDDGNEQFF.

V is TRBV4-1 and J is TRBJ1-2; D ambiguous. Germline V lookup: CDR1 MGHRA, CDR2 YSYEKL. The germline V and J ends were trimmed by 2 bases and 2 bases, with 6 bases remaining between them. This CDR3 contains 13 residues. CDR3 in amino acids: CASSQTRNYGYTF. The CDR3 coding sequence is TGCGCCAGCAGCCAAACTAGAAACTATGGCTACACCTTC.

The V and J genes are TRBV5-5 and TRBJ2-7; 9 bases fit TRBD1. Losses at the gene ends were 7 bases for V and 0 bases for J; bases not matched to a gene: 8. Germline CDR1 SGHKS, CDR2 YYEKEE (reference sequence). The CDR3 has 15 amino acids. The CDR3 nucleotides are TGTGCCAGCCATACAGGGACAGGGACCTCCTACGAGCAGTACTTC. Translation gives CASHTGTGTSYEQYF.

About this clone itself: Additional DNA sequences in this sample encode the identical CDR3. This chain connects TRBV10-3 to TRBJ1-5; possibly TRBD1 for D (6 bases). V lost 0 bases and J 4 bases, leaving 10 bases between the germline ends. The V gene's germline CDR1 is ENHRY and CDR2 SYGVKD. The CDR3 length is 15 residues. The chain's CDR3 is CAISESGGSNQPQHF. Here the CDR3 DNA reads TGTGCCATCAGTGAGTCAGGGGGGAGTAATCAGCCCCAGCATTTT.

This clone occurred once. The same CDR3 also results from other DNA sequences found in this sample. This sequence joins TRBV10-3 and TRBJ2-5; the match to TRBD1 covers 7 bases. CDR1 is ENHRY, CDR2 SYGVKD, per germline. The CDR3 is 13 amino acids. V shed 10 bases, J shed 5 bases, and the junction held 10 bases outside the gene matches. The CDR3 sequence is CATRQGAEETQYF. The CDR3 nucleotides read TGTGCCACCAGACAGGGAGCTGAGGAGACCCAGTACTTC.

This clone has only one observation. V is TRBV6-5 and J is TRBJ2-3; 7 bases map to TRBD1. The CDR3 consists of 14 residues. Losses at the gene ends were 6 bases for V and 3 bases for J; bases not matched to a gene: 6. Germline-derived CDR1 and CDR2 are MNHEY and SVGAGI. This CDR3 reads CASRWDSRTDTQYF. In DNA form, the CDR3 reads TGTGCCAGCAGGTGGGACAGTCGGACAGATACGCAGTATTTT.

The chain joins TRBV10-3 to TRBJ2-7, with D unresolved. The CDR3 is 14 residues long. In germline, CDR1 is ENHRY, CDR2 SYGVKD. Between the trimmed V and J ends, which lost 3 bases and 8 bases, there was a span of 17 bases. The CDR3 loop is CAISERGTSPQQYF. The CDR3 DNA reads as TGTGCCATCAGTGAACGAGGTACTTCGCCCCAGCAGTACTTC.

The chain uses TRBV5-1 and TRBJ2-3; a weak D match, TRBD2 (6 bases). V was cut by 0 bases and J by 6 bases, with 14 bases left in between. The CDR3 is 15 residues long. Germline CDR1 and CDR2: SGHRS and YFSETQ. In DNA form, the CDR3 reads TGCGCCAGCAGCTTGGCGGGGGTCGGCATGGATACGCAGTATTTT. The encoded protein is CASSLAGVGMDTQYF.

The chain employs TRBV30 and TRBJ2-7; D gene unclear. This CDR3 comprises 14 residues. Germline V gene lookup returns CDR1 GTSNPN and CDR2 SVGIG (reference sequence). Trimming took off 2 bases at V and 3 bases at J, with 14 bases between the two ends. CDR3 sequence reads: CAWSSQLLFYEQYF. In DNA form, the CDR3 reads TGTGCCTGGAGTTCCCAATTGCTCTTCTACGAGCAGTACTTC. The variable domain in full, completed from reference TRBV30 and TRBJ2-7, reads SQTIHQWPATLVQPVGSPLSLECTVEGTSNPNLYWYRQAAGRGLQLLFYSVGIGQISSEVPQNLSASRPQDRQFILSSKKLLLSDSGFYLCAWSSQLLFYEQYFGPGTRLTVT.

The chain is built from TRBV7-2 and TRBJ2-7, with 7 bases identical to TRBD2. From germline, CDR1 is SGHTA and CDR2 FQGNSA. CDR3 size: 16 residues. After removal of 2 bases from V and 3 bases from J, the junction contained 10 bases not matched to a gene. The CDR3 DNA reads TGTGCCAGCAGCTTATTCTCTGTCGGCGGGAGCTACGAGCAGTACTTC. Its translation: CASSLFSVGGSYEQYF.

The chain recombines TRBV15 with TRBJ2-7; D unresolved. The ends were cut back, 4 bases at V and 3 bases at J, with 16 bases in the middle. The CDR3 spans 15 residues. Germline V CDR1 and CDR2: LNHNV, YYDKDF (reference sequence). For the CDR3, the DNA is TGTGCCACCAGCACCGTCCTGGAGAGTTTCTACGAGCAGTACTTC. It specifies CATSTVLESFYEQYF.

This chain joins TRBV7-9 and TRBJ1-2; 11 bases align to TRBD1. Germline V gene sequence: CDR1 SEHNR, CDR2 FQNEAQ (reference sequence). Losses at the gene ends were 5 bases for V and 7 bases for J; bases not matched to a gene: 12. CDR3 length equals 16 residues. CDR3 residues: CASSALGTGGRVGYTF. The DNA for the CDR3 is TGTGCCAGCAGCGCACTCGGGACAGGGGGTAGGGTTGGCTACACCTTC.

This clone was counted between two and nine times. V is TRBV5-1 and J is TRBJ2-3; 11 bases match TRBD2. Germline-derived CDR1 and CDR2 are SGHRS and YFSETQ. The CDR3 is 17 residues long. The V gene end was trimmed by 3 bases and the J gene end by 3 bases; junction bases not matched to a gene: 9. DNA of the CDR3: TGCGCCAGCAGCTCCCGGCCCCCTAGCGGGGGGACAGATACGCAGTATTTT. Protein product: CASSSRPPSGGTDTQYF.

This chain joins TRBV5-1 and TRBJ2-2; D call uncertain. The CDR3 runs to 13 residues. V dropped 4 bases and J dropped 9 bases, with 13 bases sitting between them. Germline CDR1 reads SGHRS; CDR2 reads YFSETQ. The DNA of the CDR3 is TGCGCCAGCAGCGCTGCGGCTGTCCGGGAGCTGTTTTTT. Amino acid sequence: CASSAAAVRELFF.

V and J are TRBV6-6 and TRBJ2-2; D is uncertain. This CDR3 has 15 amino acids. Per germline, CDR1 MNHNY and CDR2 SVGAGI (reference sequence). The germline V and J ends were trimmed by 6 bases and 5 bases, with 16 bases remaining between them. The CDR3 bases are TGTGCCAGCAGCCTAGGACCCTCCCCTACCGGGGAGCTGTTTTTT. Amino acid sequence: CASSLGPSPTGELFF.

V is TRBV5-4 and J is TRBJ2-5, with TRBD1 as a possible D gene (6 bases). The CDR3 has 12 residues. Germline V CDR1 and CDR2: SGHNT, YYREEE (reference sequence). V was trimmed by 4 bases and J by 5 bases, leaving 9 bases between them. CDR3 in amino acids: CASSPTGETQYF. The DNA for the CDR3 is TGTGCCAGCAGCCCTACAGGGGAGACCCAGTACTTC.

The chain combines TRBV11-3 with TRBJ2-3; either TRBD1 or TRBD2 may supply D (6 bases each). Trimming took 5 bases from V and 1 from J, leaving 13 bases between them. Germline V gene sequence: CDR1 SGHNT, CDR2 YENEEA. CDR3 size: 15 residues. CDR3: CASSPAGHGTDTQYF. CDR3 nucleotides: TGTGCCAGCAGCCCCGCGGGACATGGCACAGATACGCAGTATTTT.

This clone has only one observation. This sequence joins TRBV5-1 and TRBJ1-2; tentatively, D is TRBD1 (6 bases). This CDR3 has 20 amino acids. Germline V gives CDR1 SGHRS, CDR2 YFSETQ. With 4 bases removed from V and 6 bases from J, the gap between germline ends came to 34 bases. CDR3 nucleotides: TGCGCCAGCAGCCCGGGGACACTCATTTACTCGACACCGAGTTTAAATGGCTACACCTTC. Translated: CASSPGTLIYSTPSLNGYTF.

This sequence joins TRBV7-6 and TRBJ2-2; no definite D call. The V gene's germline CDR1 is SGHVS and CDR2 FNYEAQ. The CDR3 has 13 amino acids. V was clipped by 5 bases and J by 6 bases, with 10 bases between them. CDR3 DNA sequence: TGTGCCAGCAGCCTGAGTACAGCCGGGGAGCTGTTTTTT. Translation gives CASSLSTAGELFF.

This sequence joins TRBV6-1 and TRBJ1-2, with D tentatively TRBD1 (6 bases). Germline V CDR1 and CDR2: MNHNS, SASEGT. The CDR3 consists of 16 residues. Trimming left V 1 base short and J 8 bases short, with 20 bases between. CDR3 sequence (DNA): TGTGCCAGCAGTGAAGAGGCAGGGGTATTAATGGGGGGCTACACCTTC. This codes for CASSEEAGVLMGGYTF.

CDR3 sequence reads: CASSQAPWSSNSPLHF. The DNA of the CDR3 is TGCGCCAGCAGCCAAGCCCCCTGGTCCTCCAATTCACCCCTCCACTTT. The rearrangement links TRBV4-3 to TRBJ1-6, with D uncertain. Trimming took 1 base from V and 7 from J, leaving 14 bases between them. The CDR3 spans 16 residues. Germline V gene sequence: CDR1 LGHNA, CDR2 YSLEER.

This chain connects TRBV5-1 to TRBJ1-6; D perhaps matches TRBD1 (5 bases). CDR3 length equals 12 residues. The germline CDR1 and CDR2 sequences are SGHRS and YFSETQ. Trimming cost V 6 bases and J 7 bases, with 8 bases left between them. CDR3 protein: CASTTGNSPLHF. The DNA for the CDR3 is TGCGCCAGCACTACAGGAAATTCACCCCTCCACTTT.

CDR3 amino acids: CASSSRGDEQFF. CDR3 in DNA: TGTGCCAGCAGTTCACGAGGGGATGAGCAGTTCTTC. The rearrangement links TRBV6-6 to TRBJ2-1; D tentatively reads TRBD1 or TRBD2 (5 bases each). There are 12 residues in the CDR3. Germline CDR1 MNHNY, CDR2 SVGAGI (reference sequence). V was cut by 4 bases and J by 8 bases, with 9 bases left in between.

This rearrangement joins TRBV19 to TRBJ2-5, with 10 bases identical to TRBD2. V lost 9 bases to trimming and J lost 4 bases; unmatched junction nucleotides: 8. This CDR3 has 14 amino acids. Per germline, CDR1 LNHDA and CDR2 SQIVND (reference sequence). The CDR3 sequence is CASKRTSGSETQYF. CDR3 coding DNA: TGTGCCAGCAAGAGGACTAGCGGTTCAGAGACCCAGTACTTC.

This chain joins TRBV25-1 and TRBJ1-1; D perhaps matches TRBD1 (5 bases). Germline CDR1 reads MGHDK; CDR2 reads SYGVNS. CDR3 length: 13 residues. Trimming removed 3 bases at V and 5 bases at J, with 10 bases between. For the CDR3, the DNA is TGTGCCAGCAGTGAGGGGCAGGGTACTGAAGCTTTCTTT. Translation gives CASSEGQGTEAFF.

This chain connects TRBV18 to TRBJ2-3; D is uncertain. This CDR3 is built from 15 residues. The germline V and J ends were trimmed by 2 bases and 1 base, with 10 bases remaining between them. Germline V gene data show CDR1 as KGHSH and CDR2 as LQKENI. CDR3 bases: TGTGCCAGCTCACCAGGCGGAAGCGGCACAGATACGCAGTATTTT. Protein: CASSPGGSGTDTQYF.